These T cell receptor beta chains were read from a single sample in a study of blood T cell repertoires in COVID-19. Clones were sequenced by immunoSEQ multiplex PCR, and TCRdb holds only the in-frame ones, with some missing. The profile covers some 180,000 clones, with 70% to 80% appearing a single time and approximately 15% taken by the ten largest. Sequencing was done on a sample of PBMCs or T cells enriched from blood (not recorded which). Receptor source: a man aged 55 to 70 who had been exposed to COVID-19. Both conserved end residues are part of each CDR3. A D gene is named only where the DNA matches it firmly. The size field is filled for only some rows; it gives once, few, many or a size class.

d_gene | j_gene | abundance | v_gene | CDR3nt | CDR3aa
TRBD2 | TRBJ2-3 | few | TRBV30 | TGTGCCTGGAGGCTAGCGGGAGCAAAAGATACGCAGTATTTT | CAWRLAGAKDTQYF
- | TRBJ2-7 | few | TRBV7-2 | TGTGCCAGCAGCTTAGGACAGTCCGGGTACTACGAGCAGTACTTC | CASSLGQSGYYEQYF
TRBD1 | TRBJ1-5 | once | TRBV27 | TGTGCCAGCAGTTTAGGGACAGGGGCCGCGACTCAGCCCCAGCATTTT | CASSLGTGAATQPQHF
- | TRBJ1-3 | - | TRBV6-5 | TGTGCCAGCAGTTATGGGGGGGGGAGCTCTGGAAACACCATATATTTT | CASSYGGGSSGNTIYF
- | TRBJ2-2 | - | TRBV6-6 | TGTGCCAGCAGTTTTATTAGGGGAACCGGGGAGCTGTTTTTT | CASSFIRGTGELFF
- | TRBJ2-7 | few | TRBV5-1 | TGCGCCAGCAGCTCGACTAACCGACAAGCCTACGAGCAGTACTTC | CASSSTNRQAYEQYF
TRBD1 | TRBJ2-7 | - | TRBV7-2 | TGTGCCAGCAGCGTACAGGGGGCCGCTTACGAGCAGTACTTC | CASSVQGAAYEQYF
TRBD1 | TRBJ2-7 | - | TRBV27 | TGTGCCAGCAGCCGGGCCGGTCAGGGGGCGTACGAGCAGTACTTC | CASSRAGQGAYEQYF
TRBD1 | TRBJ1-1 | - | TRBV6-5 | TGTGCCAGCAGTTTCGGACAGGGACAAACTGAAGCTTTCTTT | CASSFGQGQTEAFF
- | TRBJ1-3 | - | TRBV11-2 | TGTGCCAGCAGCTTGGCACCGTCCGGAAACACCATATATTTT | CASSLAPSGNTIYF
- | TRBJ1-2 | - | TRBV19 | TGTGCCAGTAGCCGAAGGGACGGACTACCGCGCTACACCTTC | CASSRRDGLPRYTF
- | TRBJ2-7 | - | TRBV6-5 | TGTGCCAGCTGGGACTGGTCGGAGCAGTACTTC | CASWDWSEQYF
- | TRBJ2-1 | - | TRBV18 | TGTGCCACCCTACCAGTGGGGGGCTCCTACAATGAGCAGTTCTTC | CATLPVGGSYNEQFF
TRBD1 | TRBJ1-1 | - | TRBV7-8 | TGTGCCAGCAGCCGAGGGGACAGGGCCCTGAACACTGAAGCTTTCTTT | CASSRGDRALNTEAFF
- | TRBJ1-4 | - | TRBV4-2 | TGTGCCAGCAGCCAAGAGGGGGACAAGACTAATGAAAAACTGTTTTTT | CASSQEGDKTNEKLFF
- | TRBJ1-5 | many | TRBV19 | TGTGCCAGCTCGTCAGGGGTTTTCAATCAGCCCCAGCATTTT | CASSSGVFNQPQHF
TRBD1 | TRBJ1-2 | - | TRBV12-3/TRBV12-4 | TGTGCCAGCAGTACAGGGGCAGGCTATGGCTACACCTTC | CASSTGAGYGYTF
- | TRBJ2-1 | - | TRBV21-1 | TGTGCCAGCAGGCCCGGGCTCGGAGGGAGCTCCTACAATGAGCAGTTCTTC | CASRPGLGGSSYNEQFF
TRBD1 | TRBJ2-5 | many | TRBV11-3 | TGTGCCAGCAGCTCCACAGGGGCGACCCAGTACTTC | CASSSTGATQYF
- | TRBJ1-1 | - | TRBV5-4 | TGTGCCAGCAGCTTTGAGGTGAACACTGAAGCTTTCTTT | CASSFEVNTEAFF
- | TRBJ1-3 | - | TRBV11-3 | TGTGCCAGCAGCTTACCGGGAAACTCTGGAAACACCATATATTTT | CASSLPGNSGNTIYF
- | TRBJ2-5 | - | TRBV10-2 | TGCGCCAGCAGTGATCTAGGGGGTAAAGAGACCCAGTACTTC | CASSDLGGKETQYF
- | TRBJ1-5 | - | TRBV5-4 | TGTGCCAGCAGCTCCGGCGGGGCGAGTCAGCCCCAGCATTTT | CASSSGGASQPQHF
- | TRBJ2-7 | - | TRBV5-5 | TGTGCCAGCAGCCCCGGGATCTATTCCTACGAGCAGTACTTC | CASSPGIYSYEQYF
- | TRBJ2-3 | - | TRBV3-1/TRBV3-2 | TGTGCCAGCAGCCAGCGATACACAGATACGCAGTATTTT | CASSQRYTDTQYF
- | TRBJ1-4 | - | TRBV30 | TGTGCCTGGAGTCCGGGACAAGCTAATGAAAAACTGTTTTTT | CAWSPGQANEKLFF
TRBD1 | TRBJ1-2 | - | TRBV5-1 | TGCGCCAGCAGCTTGGAAGTCCAGGGGGCGTCTAACTATGGCTACACCTTC | CASSLEVQGASNYGYTF
TRBD2 | TRBJ2-5 | - | TRBV9 | TGTGCCAGCAGCGTAGGGCTAGCGGGAATCGGGGAGACCCAGTACTTC | CASSVGLAGIGETQYF
- | TRBJ2-5 | - | TRBV7-2 | TGTGCCAGCAGCTTAGCGGGAGGGGGGTCCCAGTACTTC | CASSLAGGGSQYF
- | TRBJ2-2 | - | TRBV7-2 | TGTGCCAGCAGCAGGGACTGGGTGAACACCGGGGAGCTGTTTTTT | CASSRDWVNTGELFF
TRBD1 | TRBJ1-1 | - | TRBV5-8 | TGTGCCAGCGGGGACAGACTTAGCGGGAACACTGAAGCTTTCTTT | CASGDRLSGNTEAFF
TRBD2 | TRBJ2-7 | - | TRBV5-1 | TGCGCCAGCAGCCTAGGGGCTAGCGGGAGGGCCTGGGAGCAGTACTTC | CASSLGASGRAWEQYF
- | TRBJ2-7 | once | TRBV6-2/TRBV6-3 | TGTGCCAGCAGTTTCTTCTACGAGCAGTACTTC | CASSFFYEQYF
- | TRBJ2-1 | - | TRBV6-1 | TGTGCCAGCAGTGAACATGGGGGCGCTTACAATGAGCAGTTCTTC | CASSEHGGAYNEQFF
- | TRBJ1-4 | - | TRBV6-5 | TGTGCCAGCATGCAGGGCCGATCAACTAATGAAAAACTGTTTTTT | CASMQGRSTNEKLFF
TRBD2 | TRBJ2-7 | - | TRBV18 | TGTGCCAGCTCACCTCCGGGACTAGCTCAAAACGAGCAGTACTTC | CASSPPGLAQNEQYF
TRBD1 | TRBJ1-3 | once | TRBV7-2 | TGTGCCAGCAGCCTATTGCCGGGACAGGTGGACGGAAACACCATATATTTT | CASSLLPGQVDGNTIYF
TRBD1 | TRBJ1-6 | - | TRBV27 | TGTGCCAGCAGTCCCCCCGACAGGGAACCCCTCCACTTT | CASSPPDREPLHF
- | TRBJ2-2 | once | TRBV19 | TGTGCCAGTAGTATTGCTAGTGGGACCGGGGAGCTGTTTTTT | CASSIASGTGELFF
TRBD1 | TRBJ2-5 | - | TRBV5-1 | TGCGCCAGCAGCCGGGACAGGGTAAAGGGAGCGGGATGGAAGACCCAGTACTTC | CASSRDRVKGAGWKTQYF
- | TRBJ2-4 | - | TRBV7-2 | TGTGCCAGCAGCTTAAATAAGCGGGACATTCAGTACTTC | CASSLNKRDIQYF
TRBD1 | TRBJ2-3 | - | TRBV7-3 | TGTGCCAGCAGCTTGGAGGGGCGGACAGGGCTCACAGATACGCAGTATTTT | CASSLEGRTGLTDTQYF
- | TRBJ2-5 | - | TRBV7-8 | TGTGCCAGCAGCTTAACGGTGCAGGGATTAGGGGAGACCCAGTACTTC | CASSLTVQGLGETQYF
- | TRBJ2-1 | many | TRBV15 | TGTGCCACCAGCGTCCGGGACACACCCTACAATGAGCAGTTCTTC | CATSVRDTPYNEQFF
- | TRBJ2-7 | - | TRBV15 | TGTGCCACCAGCAGCTCCACCTACGGGCAGTACTTC | CATSSSTYGQYF
- | TRBJ1-5 | - | TRBV27 | TGTGCCAGCAGTGTAGTCGGAGGGGGCAATCAGCCCCAGCATTTT | CASSVVGGGNQPQHF
TRBD2 | TRBJ2-5 | - | TRBV5-4 | TGTGCCAGCAAGAAGGAACTAGCGGGAGAGACCCAGTACTTC | CASKKELAGETQYF
TRBD1 | TRBJ2-5 | - | TRBV5-1 | TGCGCCAGCAGCTTAGGACAGGGGGGCCCGCAAGAGACCCAGTACTTC | CASSLGQGGPQETQYF
TRBD2 | TRBJ2-5 | - | TRBV30 | TGTGCCTGGAGTTTAGGAGCGGGGAAGACCCAGTACTTC | CAWSLGAGKTQYF
- | TRBJ1-3 | - | TRBV28 | TGTGCCAGCACTACAAAGCGGGGCCTCCGGGCTGGAAACACCATATATTTT | CASTTKRGLRAGNTIYF
- | TRBJ2-1 | - | TRBV20-1 | TGCAGTGCTAGTTCAAGGAGTAGGAGTGAGCAGTTCTTC | CSASSRSRSEQFF
TRBD2 | TRBJ2-7 | - | TRBV7-3 | TGTGCCAGCAGCCCCGGGGTAGCGGGAGGACTCTACGAGCAGTACTTC | CASSPGVAGGLYEQYF